This T cell receptor beta chain emerged from a study of CD8 T cells in ankylosing spondylitis. TCRdb passed the 5' RACE reads through MiXCR, listing each CDR3 protein once. Of approximately 340,000 distinct CDR3 sequences detected, roughly 14% appear once; the ten largest clones hold 0.85% to 1.4%. Per the germline V gene, CDR1 is SGHRS and CDR2 is YFSETQ. The CDR3 is 10 amino acids. J lost 13 bases, V lost 4 bases, and 1 base had no gene match. This chain links TRBV5-1 with TRBJ2-3, with 9 bases that match TRBD2. Sequenced sample: blood, either unsorted or a sorted T cell fraction (not recorded which). This clonotype originated in a male donor with ankylosing spondylitis or in good health (not recorded which). The CDR3 nucleotides are TGCGCCAGCAGCCTAGCGGGAAAGTATTTT. Protein sequence: CASSLAGKYF.